Following are 8 T cell receptor beta chains from one sample sequenced in a study of Ad26.COV2.S vaccination and SARS-CoV-2 variants. Produced via immunoSEQ multiplex PCR; TCRdb's table is partial and in-frame only. The sample contains hundreds of thousands of clones, 89% of which appear only once. Indicated treatment: some 20 received Ad26.COV2.S at low or high dose, single or two shots; several received placebo; per-sample allocation not given. Samples were taken on day 63 after the first vaccine or placebo injection. The source was peripheral blood, collected in a trial of Ad26.COV2.S vaccine versus placebo. All receptors come from a person aged 18-65 years who received the Ad26.COV2.S COVID-19 vaccine or a placebo.

The V gene is TRBV3-1 (or the pseudogene TRBV3-2), the J gene TRBJ2-7, with TRBD1 identical over 7 bases. The CDR3 spans 14 residues. Looked up from germline, CDR1 is LGHDT and CDR2 is YNNKEL (reference sequence). Trimming removed 4 bases from V and 3 bases from J; junction bases left unmatched: 6. As DNA, the CDR3 is TGTGCCAGCAGCCTCCTTACAGGGGACTACGAGCAGTACTTC. Its protein product is CASSLLTGDYEQYF.

J is TRBJ2-5 and V is TRBV24-1; a weak D match, TRBD2 (5 bases). Germline assignment: CDR1 KGHDR and CDR2 SFDVKD. This CDR3 has 13 residues. V was pared by 5 bases and J by 4 bases, with 10 bases between. The CDR3 here is CATSGVEGETQYF. The CDR3, as DNA: TGTGCCACCAGTGGGGTAGAGGGAGAGACCCAGTACTTC.

V gene TRBV27 combines with J gene TRBJ2-7; TRBD2 aligns across 8 bases. Trimming took 6 bases from V and 0 from J; bases not matched to a gene: 7. Germline V lookup: CDR1 MNHEY, CDR2 SMNVEV (reference sequence). CDR3 length equals 15 residues. CDR3 in amino acids: CASSLAGRSSYEQYF. The CDR3 DNA sequence: TGTGCCAGCAGCCTAGCGGGTCGGAGCTCCTACGAGCAGTACTTC.

This chain uses TRBV21-1 with TRBJ1-5. TRBV21-1 is tagged as a pseudogene. The CDR3 is 18 residues long. The CDR3: CASSLRTADFNSNQPQHF. The CDR3 DNA follows: TGTGCCAGCAGCTTGCGGACGGCAGACTTCAATAGCAATCAGCCCCAGCATTTT.

This clone was observed a handful of times. V usage is TRBV19 and J usage is TRBJ2-7; either TRBD1 or TRBD2 may fit D (5 bases each). Trimming removed 4 bases from V and 6 bases from J, with 19 bases in between. CDR3 length equals 15 residues. Per germline, CDR1 LNHDA and CDR2 SQIVND (reference sequence). The CDR3 nucleotides are TGTGCCAGTAGTAACAGAGGGCAGGGTCTTCGCGAGCAGTACTTC. It specifies CASSNRGQGLREQYF.

The chain employs TRBV5-6 and TRBJ2-7; tentative D call: TRBD2 (6 bases). Deletions cut 4 bases from V and 3 bases from J, with 20 bases between. CDR1 and CDR2 from the germline V gene are SGHDT and YYEEEE. This CDR3 is 16 amino acids long. The CDR3: CASSLVWGGRFYEQYF. The DNA for the CDR3 is TGTGCCAGCAGCCTGGTTTGGGGAGGTCGTTTCTACGAGCAGTACTTC.

The CDR3, as DNA: TGCGCCAGCAGCCCAACCCAGGGGGCAAATGGCTACACCTTC. As protein: CASSPTQGANGYTF. The V call is TRBV5-1, the J call TRBJ1-2; 8 bases line up with TRBD1. With 4 bases clipped from V and 6 bases from J, the junction kept 8 bases outside the gene matches. The CDR3 has 14 amino acids. CDR1 is SGHRS, CDR2 YFSETQ, per germline.

The gene calls are TRBV7-3 and TRBJ2-3, with 11 bases fitting TRBD2. The germline V gene encodes CDR1 SGHTA and CDR2 FQGTGA. Germline trimming cut 5 bases from V and 11 bases from J; bases unmatched to any gene: 3. The CDR3 runs 12 residues. The CDR3 loop reads CASSLTSGEQYF. The CDR3 nucleotides read TGTGCCAGCAGCCTGACTAGCGGGGAGCAGTATTTT. The full variable domain, in which reference TRBV7-3 and TRBJ2-3 provide the parts outside the CDR3, is GAGVSQTPSNKVTEKGKYVELRCDPISGHTALYWYRQSLGQGPEFLIYFQGTGAADDSGLPNDRFFAVRPEGSVSTLKIQRTERGDSAVYLCASSLTSGEQYFGPGTRLTVL.